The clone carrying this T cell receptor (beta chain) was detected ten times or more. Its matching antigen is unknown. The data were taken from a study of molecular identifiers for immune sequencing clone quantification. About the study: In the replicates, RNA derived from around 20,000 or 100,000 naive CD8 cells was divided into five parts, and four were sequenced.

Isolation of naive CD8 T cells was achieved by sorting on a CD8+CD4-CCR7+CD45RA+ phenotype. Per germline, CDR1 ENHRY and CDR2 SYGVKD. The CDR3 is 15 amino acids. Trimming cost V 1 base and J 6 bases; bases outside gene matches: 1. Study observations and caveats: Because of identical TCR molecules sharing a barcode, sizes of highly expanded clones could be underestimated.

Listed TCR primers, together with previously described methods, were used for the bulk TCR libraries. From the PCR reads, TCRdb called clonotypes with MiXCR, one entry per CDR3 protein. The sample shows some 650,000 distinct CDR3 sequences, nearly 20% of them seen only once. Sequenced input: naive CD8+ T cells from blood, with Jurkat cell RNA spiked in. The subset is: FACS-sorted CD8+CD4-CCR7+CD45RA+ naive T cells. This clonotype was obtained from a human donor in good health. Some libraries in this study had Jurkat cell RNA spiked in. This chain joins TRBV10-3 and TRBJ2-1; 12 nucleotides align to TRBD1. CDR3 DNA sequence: TGTGCCATCAGTGAGTTGGGACAGGGGGCCAATGAGCAGTTCTTC. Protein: CAISELGQGANEQFF.